Below are 8 T cell receptor beta chains sequenced from a single sample in a study of blood T cell repertoires in COVID-19. The table came from immunoSEQ multiplex PCR; TCRdb's copy has only in-frame clones and leaves some out. Here the sample spans 430,000 or so clones, 88% being singletons. The sample taken for sequencing was PBMCs or T cells enriched from blood (not recorded which). These receptors all stem from a woman aged 18-29 years who had been exposed to COVID-19.

The chain carries TRBV15 and TRBJ1-2, with TRBD1 as a possible D gene (5 bases). The CDR3 has 14 residues. CDR1 is LNHNV and CDR2 is YYDKDF in the germline V gene (reference sequence). V was trimmed by 0 bases and J by 2 bases, leaving 7 bases between them. CDR3: CATSRDSGNYGYTF. The CDR3 bases are TGTGCCACCAGCAGAGATTCAGGGAACTATGGCTACACCTTC. The variable domain in full, completed from reference TRBV15 and TRBJ1-2, reads DAMVIQNPRYQVTQFGKPVTLSCSQTLNHNVMYWYQQKSSQAPKLLFHYYDKDFNNEADTPDNFQSRRPNTSFCFLDIRSPGLGDTAMYLCATSRDSGNYGYTFGSGTRLTVV.

This clone was recorded a few times. V usage is TRBV11-2 and J usage is TRBJ2-1; TRBD2 matches 12 bases. This CDR3 contains 18 residues. Germline V gene lookup returns CDR1 SGHAT and CDR2 FQNNGV. V gave up 2 bases and J gave up 6 bases; unmatched junction bases: 11. CDR3 region: CASSLTVRLAGVGNEQFF. CDR3 nucleotide sequence: TGTGCCAGCAGCTTAACGGTCAGACTAGCGGGAGTTGGCAATGAGCAGTTCTTC.

This clone was seen a single time. V gene TRBV28 combines with J gene TRBJ1-2; D is possibly TRBD1 (6 bases). The V end lost 6 bases, the J end lost 5 bases, and 13 bases lay between the germline ends. Germline V CDR1 and CDR2: MDHEN, SYDVKM. The CDR3 is 13 residues long. The CDR3 bases are TGTGCCAGCAGCCAGGACAGACCTTATGGCTACACCTTC. It yields the protein CASSQDRPYGYTF.

This chain links TRBV19 with TRBJ2-7; D is ambiguous. Deletions cut 3 bases from V and 4 bases from J, with 16 bases between. In germline, CDR1 is LNHDA, CDR2 SQIVND (reference sequence). The CDR3 extends over 15 amino acids. The CDR3, as DNA: TGTGCCAGTAGTATCGGGTACCCGACCGTTTACGAGCAGTACTTC. This codes for CASSIGYPTVYEQYF.

The chain links TRBV5-6 to TRBJ2-1, with 7 bases that match TRBD1. Germline values: CDR1 SGHDT, CDR2 YYEEEE. The CDR3 sequence is 11 residues long. The V segment lost 4 bases and the J segment 11 bases; nucleotides outside the gene matches: 3. The CDR3 loop is CASSPGGKQFF. For the CDR3, the DNA is TGTGCCAGCAGCCCAGGGGGTAAGCAGTTCTTC.

The chain joins TRBV19 to TRBJ1-5; the D gene is possibly TRBD1 (5 bases). CDR3 size: 15 residues. V lost 6 bases and J lost 0, with 12 bases in between. Germline loops: CDR1 LNHDA, CDR2 SQIVND (reference sequence). CDR3 DNA: TGTGCCAGTAGCCCCGACAGCTATAGCAATCAGCCCCAGCATTTT. Residues: CASSPDSYSNQPQHF. Combining the CDR3 with reference TRBV19 and TRBJ1-5 gives the whole variable domain DGGITQSPKYLFRKEGQNVTLSCEQNLNHDAMYWYRQDPGQGLRLIYYSQIVNDFQKGDIAEGYSVSREKKESFPLTVTSAQKNPTAFYLCASSPDSYSNQPQHFGDGTRLSIL.

This rearrangement joins TRBV4-2 to TRBJ2-7; 8 nucleotides agree with TRBD1. Germline V gene sequence: CDR1 LGHNA, CDR2 YNFKEQ. The CDR3 sequence is 15 residues long. J gave up 4 bases and V 0 bases, and 5 bases lay outside the gene matches. CDR3 region: CASSQDYRGYYEQYF. As DNA, the CDR3 is TGTGCCAGCAGCCAAGATTACAGGGGGTATTACGAGCAGTACTTC.

The chain is built from TRBV6-5 and TRBJ1-3; D might be TRBD1 (6 bases). This CDR3 is 15 amino acids long. The germline gives CDR1 MNHEY, CDR2 SVGAGI. V lost 6 bases to trimming and J lost 2 bases, with 14 bases between them. The CDR3 is CASSPGQSTGNTIYF. The DNA for the CDR3 is TGTGCCAGCAGCCCCGGACAGTCCACTGGAAACACCATATATTTT.